Below, one T cell receptor beta chain is given with its context. This record belongs to a study of blood T cell repertoires in COVID-19. Assay used: immunoSEQ multiplex PCR; TCRdb lists only in-frame clones, some missing. The sample includes roughly 150,000 clones, over 75% of them seen just once. This clonotype was obtained from a human donor in a cohort sampled during active COVID-19. Sequencing used peripheral blood.

The CDR3 region is CASSFNGGLADTQYF. DNA of the CDR3: TGCGCCAGCAGCTTCAACGGGGGGCTGGCAGATACGCAGTATTTT. The chain has TRBV5-1 and TRBJ2-3, with TRBD2 as a possible D gene (7 bases). This CDR3 contains 15 residues. CDR1 and CDR2 from the germline V gene are SGHRS and YFSETQ. The V end lost 2 bases, the J end lost 4 bases, and 14 bases lay between the germline ends.